This T cell receptor beta chain was profiled in a study of T cell repertoires in ileal Crohn's disease. Across the study: At surgery, around 36% of patients smoked, with median disease duration 7.9 years. Study-wide results and limits: High-frequency clones were more common in sorted CD8 than CD4 cells. All patients with clonality above 26.8% had endoscopic recurrence.

V was shortened by 5 bases and J by 0 bases, with 13 bases between the two germline ends. The CDR3 has 15 residues. Germline V gene sequence: CDR1 SGHNT, CDR2 YYREEE (reference sequence). Produced via immunoSEQ multiplex PCR; TCRdb's table is partial and in-frame only. Among under 200 clones, around 96% were seen once, and the ten largest hold 8.4%. Specified time point: proximal margin of the surgical specimen (macroscopically non-inflamed). Patients were adults with ileal or ileocolonic Crohn's disease needing resection. A word on this clone: The antigen remains unidentified.

The sample taken for sequencing was ileal tissue. The V gene is TRBV5-4, the J gene TRBJ2-3; D not resolved. This TCR was recovered from an adult with Crohn's disease. In nucleotides, the CDR3 is TGTGCCAGCAGGACACAGAGATCCAGCACAGATACGCAGTATTTT. It specifies CASRTQRSSTDTQYF.